This T cell receptor (beta chain) emerged from a study of OX40 agonist ivuxolimab in advanced cancers. The study in broad terms: Ivuxolimab was an agonistic, fully human IgG2 monoclonal antibody directed against OX40 (CD134), a costimulatory receptor. Peripheral TCRbeta sequencing was intended to test whether TCR sequence diversity was altered and clonal T-cell expansion was caused by ivuxolimab. Partial responses occurred in three dose-escalation patients, of whom one had hepatocellular carcinoma and two had cutaneous melanoma. Of the roughly 50 dose-escalation patients, hepatocellular carcinoma was present in roughly 19, melanoma in approximately 15, renal cell carcinoma in 9 and head and neck cancer in 9. In the dose-escalation cohort, more than 80% of patients were male, and the mean age was approximately 60 years with a range of about 20 to 90. Intravenous ivuxolimab was administered to patients every 2 weeks at six dose levels: 0.01, 0.1, 0.3, 1.5, 3 and 10 mg/kg. The monotherapy dose-escalation portion (N of about 52 patients) of the phase I ivuxolimab trial is reported in the paper. Prior anti-PD-1, anti-PD-L1 or anti-CTLA-4 therapy was permitted, and 35% to 40% of dose-escalation patients had received checkpoint inhibitors.

Patients with a history of autoimmune disease or receiving systemic immunosuppression were excluded from the trial. Peripheral blood for TCR sequencing was collected from all dose cohorts at baseline, on cycle 4 day 1, and on cycle 7 day 1. The samples were drawn from a first-in-human, open-label, multicenter phase I dose-escalation trial of ivuxolimab. The trial enrolled adults with locally advanced or metastatic head and neck squamous cell, hepatocellular, melanoma or renal cell carcinoma. Before TCR sequencing, CD4+ T cells and CD8+ T cells were sorted from peripheral blood as separate populations. Points on this clone: The antigen it binds to is not known. No qualities accompany the bases; no much larger clone lies one base away.

Results the study describes overall, beyond this receptor: Clonal expansion of both CD4+ and CD8+ blood T cells was observed from baseline to week 6 at doses 0.1 to 3.0 mg/kg. After ivuxolimab, more expanded clones were found on average in CD8+ T cells than in CD4+ T cells. Low levels of normalized T-cell clonal expansion were also shown by some nonresponding patients. Antigen specificity was not determined for the clonally expanded peripheral T cells. In the 0.1-3.0 mg/kg groups, partial responders had among the lowest normalized peripheral clonal expansion, particularly in CD8+ T cells.

To sequence the TCRbeta CDR3 region, genomic DNA was isolated from the sorted cells. TCRbeta CDR3 regions were sequenced using the immunoSEQ Assay. TCRdb holds this immuneACCESS table with in-frame rearrangements only. Some clones are missing; in checked studies, unresolved V genes explain under half, and the rest has no known cause. This sample holds around 62,000 clones; about 80% were observed only once. The ten largest clones add up to about 4.5% of the sample. Taken from cysteine to phenylalanine, the CDR3 has 17 residues. The entry retains the CDR3 DNA only, 51 bases that are in frame from base 1. The trim is 0 bases for V and 4 bases for J, with a gap of 16 bases between the germline ends. Reading the germline V gene (reference sequence) gives CDR1 MNHEY and CDR2 SMNVEV.

This TCR was recovered from an adult with an advanced solid tumor such as melanoma, head and neck, liver or kidney cancer. The input for sequencing was CD4+ or CD8+ T cells sorted from blood, taken in a trial of the OX40 agonist ivuxolimab. The rearrangement joined TRBV27 to TRBJ2-1; a weak D assignment points to TRBD1 (5 bases agree). The CDR3 protein sequence reads: CASSLSATGFLYNEQFF. The nucleotide sequence is TGTGCCAGCAGTTTATCCGCAACAGGCTTTTTGTACAATGAGCAGTTCTTC.